These 20 T cell receptor beta chains came from one sample sequenced in a study of blood T cell repertoires in COVID-19. Method: immunoSEQ multiplex PCR; TCRdb's copy keeps in-frame clones and lacks some. The sample records tens of thousands of clones, about 80% being singletons. The sample taken for sequencing was peripheral blood. The source of these receptors is a human donor in a cohort sampled during active COVID-19.

The rearrangement links TRBV12-3 or TRBV12-4 to TRBJ2-4; 7 bases agree with TRBD2. The closer fit of TRBJ2-7 to the DNA end suggests the J call may be wrong. This CDR3 has 11 residues. CDR3 loop: CATKRGPEQYF. CDR3 bases: TGTGCCACCAAGCGGGGCCCCGAGCAGTACTTC.

The chain combines TRBV11-3 with TRBJ2-1, with a tentative D call TRBD1 (6 bases). Trimming stripped 3 bases from V and 6 bases from J, with 21 bases between. Germline V gives CDR1 SGHNT, CDR2 YENEEA. This CDR3 comprises 17 residues. The DNA for the CDR3 is TGTGCCAGCAGCTTCAGCCAGGGACACGGGTTTACCAATGAGCAGTTCTTC. Encoded protein: CASSFSQGHGFTNEQFF.

The chain couples TRBV7-2 to TRBJ1-3, with unresolved D. The CDR3 covers 15 residues. From germline, CDR1 is SGHTA and CDR2 FQGNSA. V was cut by 5 bases and J by 4 bases, with 15 bases left in between. The DNA of the CDR3 is TGTGCCAGCAGCCCCGGTGGCGGGAGCGGAAACACCATATATTTT. This translates into CASSPGGGSGNTIYF.

The chain employs TRBV7-9 and TRBJ2-7; 10 bases match TRBD1. The germline V gene has CDR1 SEHNR and CDR2 FQNEAQ (reference sequence). The CDR3 is made up of 15 amino acids. With V trimmed by 5 bases and J by 5 bases, 9 bases remained unmatched. CDR3 in amino acids: CASSHPGQGRHEQYF. CDR3 DNA: TGTGCCAGCAGCCACCCGGGACAGGGGAGGCACGAGCAGTACTTC.

The rearrangement links TRBV11-2 to TRBJ2-5, with D perhaps TRBD1 (6 bases). In germline, CDR1 is SGHAT, CDR2 FQNNGV. This CDR3 has 14 amino acids. Trimming left V 3 bases short and J 3 bases short, with 11 bases between. The CDR3 bases are TGTGCCAGCAGCTTGTCACAGGGAGAAGAGACCCAGTACTTC. Translated: CASSLSQGEETQYF.

The rearrangement links TRBV7-2 to TRBJ2-1; TRBD2 agrees at 11 bases. The trim removed 3 bases at V and 6 bases at J, leaving 1 base unmatched. The length of the CDR3 is 14 residues. Germline CDR1 and CDR2: SGHTA and FQGNSA. The CDR3 bases are TGTGCCAGCAGCTTTGGACTAGCGGGCAATGAGCAGTTCTTC. Its protein product is CASSFGLAGNEQFF. Full variable domain (outside the CDR3, taken from reference TRBV7-2 and TRBJ2-1): GAGVSQSPSNKVTEKGKDVELRCDPISGHTALYWYRQSLGQGLEFLIYFQGNSAPDKSGLPSDRFSAERTGGSVSTLTIQRTQQEDSAVYLCASSFGLAGNEQFFGPGTRLTVL.

This clone occurred once. The chain links TRBV5-1 to TRBJ1-6; D gene uncertain. Looked up from germline, CDR1 is SGHRS and CDR2 is YFSETQ. Trimming removed 8 bases from V and 6 bases from J, with 18 bases in between. This CDR3 is built from 15 residues. CDR3 residues: CASRDSGLGNSPLHF. The CDR3 nucleotides read TGCGCCAGTAGAGACTCAGGACTTGGTAATTCACCCCTCCACTTT.

The V and J genes are TRBV11-3 and TRBJ2-3; D remains unclear. Germline V CDR1 and CDR2: SGHNT, YENEEA. V dropped 8 bases and J dropped 5 bases, with 11 bases sitting between them. CDR3 length: 12 amino acids. CDR3 sequence reads: CASGAAGDTQYF. Written as DNA, the CDR3 is TGTGCCAGCGGAGCTGCTGGAGATACGCAGTATTTT.

The sample holds a few counts of this clone. The rearrangement uses TRBV4-3 and TRBJ1-6; D is uncertain. The CDR3 extends over 17 amino acids. V lost 0 bases and J 0 bases, leaving 9 bases between the germline ends. Germline V gene lookup returns CDR1 LGHNA and CDR2 YSLEER. The CDR3 coding sequence is TGCGCCAGCAGCCAAGACATAGGGAGCTCCTATAATTCACCCCTCCACTTT. Translation: CASSQDIGSSYNSPLHF.

The chain combines TRBV2 with TRBJ1-1; maybe TRBD1 (5 bases). Germline assignment: CDR1 SNHLY and CDR2 FYNNEI. CDR3 size: 14 residues. V lost 7 bases to trimming and J lost 0 bases, with 12 bases between them. The CDR3 spells CASKEDSMNTEAFF. As DNA, the CDR3 is TGTGCCAGCAAAGAAGACAGCATGAACACTGAAGCTTTCTTT.

V is TRBV2 and J is TRBJ1-2, with a tentative D call TRBD1 (5 bases). CDR1 and CDR2 (germline): SNHLY, FYNNEI. The CDR3 loop spans 14 amino acids. Trimming shortened V by 1 base and J by 4 bases, and 10 bases separated the two germline ends. CDR3 in DNA: TGTGCCAGCAGTGAAGACAGGAACTCCTATGGCTACACCTTC. Amino acid sequence: CASSEDRNSYGYTF.

The genes are TRBV9 and TRBJ2-3, with no clear D. This CDR3 contains 13 residues. Germline CDR1 reads SGDLS; CDR2 reads YYNGEE. Deletions cut 1 base from V and 3 bases from J, with 6 bases between. The CDR3: CASSVRHTDTQYF. In nucleotides, the CDR3 is TGTGCCAGCAGCGTAAGACATACAGATACGCAGTATTTT.

The chain employs TRBV28 and TRBJ1-4; no definite D call. Germline V gives CDR1 MDHEN, CDR2 SYDVKM. Trimming shortened V by 6 bases and J by 8 bases, and 10 bases separated the two germline ends. The CDR3 totals 12 residues. The CDR3 is CASSRPGEKLFF. In DNA form, the CDR3 reads TGTGCCAGCAGCCGCCCGGGGGAAAAACTGTTTTTT.

The table lists this clone with a count of one. The gene calls are TRBV2 and TRBJ2-3; D gene unclear. With 6 bases removed from V and 1 base from J, the gap between germline ends came to 23 bases. The CDR3 consists of 18 residues. Germline CDR1 reads SNHLY; CDR2 reads FYNNEI. The CDR3 spells CASSPPRVVAFGTDTQYF. CDR3 bases: TGTGCCAGCAGCCCCCCCCGGGTAGTCGCGTTCGGCACAGATACGCAGTATTTT.

The chain combines TRBV7-8 with TRBJ1-4; D gene ambiguous. V was trimmed by 1 base and J by 4 bases, leaving 10 bases between them. The CDR3 consists of 15 residues. Germline CDR1 and CDR2: SGHVS and FQNEAQ. The CDR3 coding sequence is TGTGCCAGCAGCTTAGAGGGTGGGAGTAATGAAAAACTGTTTTTT. It codes for CASSLEGGSNEKLFF. Supplemented by reference TRBV7-8 and TRBJ1-4, the full variable domain reads GAGVSQSPRYKVAKRGQDVALRCDPISGHVSLFWYQQALGQGPEFLTYFQNEAQLDKSGLPSDRFFAERPEGSVSTLKIQRTQQEDSAVYLCASSLEGGSNEKLFFGSGTQLSVL.

This clone has a count of ten or more. The chain has TRBV10-3 and TRBJ1-3, with D maybe TRBD1 (5 bases). Trimming pared 3 bases from V and 2 bases from J, leaving 8 bases between. The length of the CDR3 is 14 residues. Germline CDR1 is ENHRY and CDR2 is SYGVKD. CDR3 in amino acids: CAISDREAGNTIYF. CDR3 in DNA: TGTGCCATCAGTGACAGGGAAGCTGGAAACACCATATATTTT.

V and J are TRBV5-4 and TRBJ1-2, with D hard to call. V was cut by 4 bases and J by 9 bases, with 22 bases left in between. CDR1 SGHNT and CDR2 YYREEE come from the germline V gene (reference sequence). The CDR3 is 15 amino acids. The CDR3 DNA reads as TGTGCCAGCAGCCCCCCCCTGGGCGTAGGATCAAGCTACACCTTC. It codes for CASSPPLGVGSSYTF.

This clone occurred once. The J gene is TRBJ2-7, the V gene TRBV10-3, with 7 bases matching TRBD1. CDR1 and CDR2 (germline): ENHRY, SYGVKD. J lost 0 bases, V lost 6 bases, and 5 bases had no gene match. The CDR3 extends over 14 amino acids. The CDR3 DNA follows: TGTGCCATCAGAGACAGGGAAAACTCCTACGAGCAGTACTTC. Amino acid sequence: CAIRDRENSYEQYF.

This clone was seen just once. This chain links TRBV20-1 with TRBJ1-5; TRBD1 matches 8 bases. The germline V gene encodes CDR1 DFQATT and CDR2 SNEGSKA (reference sequence). The CDR3 has 15 amino acids. Unmatched junction bases numbered 6, after V lost 3 bases and J lost 2 bases. The CDR3 nucleotides read TGCAGTGCTAGTAAAACGGGACAGGGCAATCAGCCCCAGCATTTT. It encodes CSASKTGQGNQPQHF.

V usage is TRBV3-1 (or the pseudogene TRBV3-2) and J usage is TRBJ1-3; D is unresolved. Trimming removed 1 base from V and 11 bases from J, with 21 bases in between. This CDR3 spans 16 amino acids. CDR1 is LGHDT, CDR2 YNNKEL, per germline (reference sequence). CDR3: CASSQGEGQYPGAIYF. The DNA of the CDR3 is TGTGCCAGCAGCCAAGGCGAAGGCCAGTACCCAGGCGCCATATATTTT.